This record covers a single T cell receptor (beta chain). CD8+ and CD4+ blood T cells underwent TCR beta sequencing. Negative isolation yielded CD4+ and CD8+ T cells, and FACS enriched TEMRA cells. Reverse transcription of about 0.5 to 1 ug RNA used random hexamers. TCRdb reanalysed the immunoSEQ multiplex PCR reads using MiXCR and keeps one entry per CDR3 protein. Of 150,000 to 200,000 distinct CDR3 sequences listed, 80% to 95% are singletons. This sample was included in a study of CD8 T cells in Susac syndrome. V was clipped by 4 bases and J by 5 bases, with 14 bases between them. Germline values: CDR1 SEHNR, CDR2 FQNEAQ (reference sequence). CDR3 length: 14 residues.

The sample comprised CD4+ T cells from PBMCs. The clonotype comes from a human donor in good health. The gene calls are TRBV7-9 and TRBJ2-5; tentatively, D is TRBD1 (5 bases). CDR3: CASSSTGQGETQYF. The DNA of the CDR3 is TGTGCCAGCAGCTCTACTGGGCAGGGTGAGACCCAGTACTTC.